The 20 T cell receptor beta chains given below trace back to one sample, sequenced in a study of T-cell memory formation after mild COVID-19. TCRdb used MiXCR to reprocess the 5' RACE reads, holding one entry per CDR3 protein. The sample holds some 440,000 distinct CDR3 sequences, 20% to 30% seen once. Source material: PBMCs or a T cell subset sorted from them (not recorded which). These receptors all stem from an adult woman who had mild COVID-19 (a few samples of this study predate the infection). Cell type and time point are not known.

V gene TRBV19 combines with J gene TRBJ2-1, with D uncertain. Trimming cost V 8 bases and J 0 bases, with 17 bases left between them. CDR1 and CDR2 (germline): LNHDA, SQIVND (reference sequence). The CDR3 contains 16 residues. The CDR3 protein is CASRRWPTSSYNEQFF. In nucleotides, the CDR3 is TGTGCCAGTCGTAGGTGGCCCACGAGCTCCTACAATGAGCAGTTCTTC.

V is TRBV7-9 and J is TRBJ2-3, with TRBD1 matching over 8 bases. This CDR3 spans 17 amino acids. Per germline, CDR1 SEHNR and CDR2 FQNEAQ (reference sequence). V gave up 2 bases and J gave up 4 bases; unmatched junction bases: 11. CDR3 nucleotide sequence: TGTGCCAGCAGCTTATCCTTCGGACAGGGTCCGGCAGATACGCAGTATTTT. It encodes CASSLSFGQGPADTQYF. Full variable domain (rest looked up from reference TRBV7-9 and TRBJ2-3): DTGVSQNPRHKITKRGQNVTFRCDPISEHNRLYWYRQTLGQGPEFLTYFQNEAQLEKSRLLSDRFSAERPKGSFSTLEIQRTEQGDSAMYLCASSLSFGQGPADTQYFGPGTRLTVL.

This clonotype has only a few counts. CDR3 amino acids: CATKQQENTEAFF. CDR3 sequence (DNA): TGTGCCACCAAGCAACAGGAGAACACTGAAGCTTTCTTT. This chain connects TRBV24-1 to TRBJ1-1; a possible D gene is TRBD1 (5 bases). The V and J ends lost 8 bases and 1 base respectively, with 10 bases between them. The CDR3 is 13 amino acids. Germline-derived CDR1 and CDR2 are KGHDR and SFDVKD.

This clonotype was seen a few times. The chain is built from TRBV11-2 and TRBJ2-1, with 9 bases matching TRBD2. V shed 0 bases and J 7 bases; nucleotides not matched to a gene: 10. Per the germline V gene, CDR1 is SGHAT and CDR2 is FQNNGV. CDR3 length: 17 residues. CDR3 region: CASSLDELAGRLNEQFF. The DNA of the CDR3 is TGTGCCAGCAGCTTAGATGAGCTAGCGGGGCGTTTAAATGAGCAGTTCTTC.

The chain links TRBV7-3 to TRBJ2-1; 11 positions agree with TRBD2. The germline V gene has CDR1 SGHTA and CDR2 FQGTGA. The CDR3 spans 16 residues. Trimming took 2 bases from V and 7 from J; bases not matched to a gene: 7. CDR3: CASSLLTSGNQNEQFF. CDR3 DNA sequence: TGTGCCAGCAGCTTACTGACTAGCGGGAATCAAAATGAGCAGTTCTTC.

The chain joins TRBV24-1 to TRBJ2-1, with 10 bases that match TRBD2. In germline, CDR1 is KGHDR, CDR2 SFDVKD. The CDR3 is made up of 15 amino acids. The V segment lost 2 bases and the J segment 6 bases; nucleotides outside the gene matches: 3. DNA of the CDR3: TGTGCCACCAGTGATTCTCGGACTAGCGGCAATGAGCAGTTCTTC. This gives the protein CATSDSRTSGNEQFF.

This sequence joins TRBV7-8 and TRBJ2-3, with D tentatively TRBD2 (6 bases). The V end lost 3 bases, the J end lost 0 bases, and 10 bases lay between the germline ends. Germline-derived CDR1 and CDR2 are SGHVS and FQNEAQ. The CDR3 spans 15 residues. The chain's CDR3 is CASSFLSGSTDTQYF. Here the CDR3 DNA reads TGTGCCAGCAGCTTCCTTAGCGGTAGCACAGATACGCAGTATTTT.

This rearrangement joins TRBV5-1 to TRBJ2-3; 9 positions match TRBD2. Germline CDR1 reads SGHRS; CDR2 reads YFSETQ. The CDR3 is 15 amino acids. J lost 5 bases, V lost 0 bases, and 4 bases had no gene match. CDR3 coding DNA: TGCGCCAGCAGCTTGGGTAGCGGGGGACAAGATACGCAGTATTTT. This codes for CASSLGSGGQDTQYF.

The count of this clonotype is one. The chain uses TRBV5-1 and TRBJ2-1, with a possible D match to TRBD2 (5 bases). CDR1 is SGHRS, CDR2 YFSETQ, per germline. Trimming took off 2 bases at V and 6 bases at J, with 6 bases between the two ends. The CDR3 length is 12 residues. The CDR3 reads CASSFTSNEQFF. CDR3 DNA sequence: TGCGCCAGCAGCTTCACTAGCAATGAGCAGTTCTTC.

This sequence joins TRBV7-9 and TRBJ2-1; the D gene is possibly TRBD1 (5 bases). The germline V and J ends were trimmed by 5 bases and 0 bases, with 20 bases remaining between them. This CDR3 is built from 18 residues. Germline CDR1 reads SEHNR; CDR2 reads FQNEAQ (reference sequence). CDR3: CASSLPPGQGSSYNEQFF. DNA of the CDR3: TGTGCCAGCAGCCTACCCCCCGGGCAGGGCAGCTCCTACAATGAGCAGTTCTTC.

A few counts support this clonotype. The chain joins TRBV5-6 to TRBJ2-7; unclear D gene. V lost 0 bases, J lost 6 bases, and 7 bases lay in between. The CDR3 loop spans 12 amino acids. Germline values: CDR1 SGHDT, CDR2 YYEEEE. Here the CDR3 DNA reads TGTGCCAGCAGCTTGGGACCTGCCGAGCAGTACTTC. As protein: CASSLGPAEQYF. Looking up the rest from reference TRBV5-6 and TRBJ2-7 gives the full variable domain: DAGVTQSPTHLIKTRGQQVTLRCSPKSGHDTVSWYQQALGQGPQFIFQYYEEEERQRGNFPDRFSGHQFPNYSSELNVNALLLGDSALYLCASSLGPAEQYFGPGTRLTVT.

The chain has TRBV7-9 and TRBJ1-6; no firm D call. Trimming took 4 bases from V and 11 from J, leaving 9 bases between them. The CDR3 is 12 residues long. The germline V gene has CDR1 SEHNR and CDR2 FQNEAQ (reference sequence). CDR3 nucleotides: TGTGCCAGCAGCTCAAGCCCGACACCCCTCCACTTT. This sequence encodes CASSSSPTPLHF.

This clonotype has at least ten counts. CDR3 residues: CASSQNPFLAYNEQFF. The CDR3 DNA reads TGCGCCAGCAGCCAAAATCCATTTCTAGCGTACAATGAGCAGTTCTTC. This chain links TRBV4-3 with TRBJ2-1; weak D call: TRBD2 (6 bases). V was pared by 2 bases and J by 4 bases, with 15 bases between. CDR3 length: 16 amino acids. Germline V gene lookup returns CDR1 LGHNA and CDR2 YSLEER.

V gene TRBV12-2 combines with J gene TRBJ2-1; whether TRBD2, the table's D call, matches the DNA was not checked. TRBV12-2 is a pseudogene locus. The CDR3 loop spans 17 amino acids. DNA of the CDR3: TGTGCAAGTCGCCCCATCCCGTCTAGCGTTTCCTACAATGAGCAGTTCTTC. As protein: CASRPIPSSVSYNEQFF.

This clonotype was seen a few times. The V call is TRBV20-1, the J call TRBJ1-5; unclear D gene. V lost 3 bases to trimming and J lost 7 bases, with 13 bases between them. The V gene's germline CDR1 is DFQATT and CDR2 SNEGSKA (reference sequence). This CDR3 region has 13 residues. The CDR3 spells CSARPLQGQPQHF. DNA of the CDR3: TGCAGTGCTAGGCCACTACAAGGGCAGCCCCAGCATTTT.

The rearrangement links TRBV5-1 to TRBJ1-5; TRBD1 matches 9 bases. This CDR3 is built from 15 residues. Germline V gene data show CDR1 as SGHRS and CDR2 as YFSETQ. V lost 4 bases and J lost 4; bases outside the gene matches: 6. This chain's CDR3 is CASSAGTGMNQPQHF. The CDR3 DNA reads TGCGCCAGCAGCGCAGGGACAGGGATGAATCAGCCCCAGCATTTT.

This clonotype has just a few counts. The rearrangement joins TRBV25-1 to TRBJ2-3; 7 bases are shared with TRBD2. CDR1 MGHDK and CDR2 SYGVNS come from the germline V gene. This CDR3 is built from 16 residues. Unmatched junction bases numbered 10, after V lost 6 bases and J lost 1 base. For the CDR3, the DNA is TGTGCCAGCAGCGAGGGGAGGGGCAAGGGCACAGATACGCAGTATTTT. Protein sequence: CASSEGRGKGTDTQYF.

The chain uses TRBV29-1 and TRBJ2-1; unclear D gene. The CDR3 spans 12 residues. Germline CDR1 SQVTM, CDR2 ANQGSEA. V was cut by 5 bases and J by 5 bases, with 10 bases left in between. CDR3 in amino acids: CSVPRHDNEQFF. The CDR3 DNA reads TGCAGCGTTCCTAGGCACGACAATGAGCAGTTCTTC.

V and J are TRBV9 and TRBJ2-7, with 9 bases aligning to TRBD1. V lost 4 bases to trimming and J lost 4 bases; unmatched junction nucleotides: 6. The CDR3 sequence is 14 residues long. Looked up from germline, CDR1 is SGDLS and CDR2 is YYNGEE. CDR3 coding DNA: TGTGCCAGCAGCCCCGGGACAGGGTGGTACGAGCAGTACTTC. Its protein is CASSPGTGWYEQYF.

This clonotype was counted between two and nine times. The V call is TRBV20-1, the J call TRBJ1-1; D uncertain. V was trimmed by 1 base and J by 1 base, leaving 13 bases between them. The CDR3 length is 15 residues. From germline, CDR1 is DFQATT and CDR2 SNEGSKA (reference sequence). CDR3 coding DNA: TGCAGTGCTAGAGTAATCCGCCCGGGGAACACTGAAGCTTTCTTT. It yields the protein CSARVIRPGNTEAFF.